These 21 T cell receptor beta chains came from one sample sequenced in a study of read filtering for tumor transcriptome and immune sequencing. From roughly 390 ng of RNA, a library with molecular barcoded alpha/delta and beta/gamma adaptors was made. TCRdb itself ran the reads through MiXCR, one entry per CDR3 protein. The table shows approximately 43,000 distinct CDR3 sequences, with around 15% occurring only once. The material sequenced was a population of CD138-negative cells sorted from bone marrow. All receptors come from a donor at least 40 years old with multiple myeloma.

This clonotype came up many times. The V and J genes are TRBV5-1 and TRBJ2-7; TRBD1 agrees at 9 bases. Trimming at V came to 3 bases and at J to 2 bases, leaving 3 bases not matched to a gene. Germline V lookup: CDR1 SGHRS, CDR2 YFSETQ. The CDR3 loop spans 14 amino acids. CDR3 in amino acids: CASSSGQGTYEQYF. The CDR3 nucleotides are TGCGCCAGCAGCTCGGGACAGGGCACCTACGAGCAGTACTTC.

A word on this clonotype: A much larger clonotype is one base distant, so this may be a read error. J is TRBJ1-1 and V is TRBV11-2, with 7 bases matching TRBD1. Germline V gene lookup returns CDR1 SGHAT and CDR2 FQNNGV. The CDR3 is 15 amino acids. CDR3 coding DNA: TGTGACAGCAGGATACCAGGGGGGGAGAACACTGAAGCTTTCTTT. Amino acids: CDSRIPGGENTEAFF.

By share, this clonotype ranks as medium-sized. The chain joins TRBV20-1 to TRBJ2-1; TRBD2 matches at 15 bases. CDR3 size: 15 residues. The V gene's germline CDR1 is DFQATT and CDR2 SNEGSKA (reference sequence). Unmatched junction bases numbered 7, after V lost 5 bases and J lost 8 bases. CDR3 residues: CSAEGLAGGQDEQFF. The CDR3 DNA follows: TGCAGTGCTGAAGGACTAGCGGGAGGGCAGGATGAGCAGTTCTTC.

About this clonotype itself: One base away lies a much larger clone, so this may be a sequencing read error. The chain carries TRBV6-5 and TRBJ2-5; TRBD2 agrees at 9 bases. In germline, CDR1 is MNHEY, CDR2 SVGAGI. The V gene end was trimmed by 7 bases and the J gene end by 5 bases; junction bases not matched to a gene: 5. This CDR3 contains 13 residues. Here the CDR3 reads CASTLAGMETQYF. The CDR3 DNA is TGTGCCAGCACGCTAGCGGGAATGGAGACCCAGTACTTC.

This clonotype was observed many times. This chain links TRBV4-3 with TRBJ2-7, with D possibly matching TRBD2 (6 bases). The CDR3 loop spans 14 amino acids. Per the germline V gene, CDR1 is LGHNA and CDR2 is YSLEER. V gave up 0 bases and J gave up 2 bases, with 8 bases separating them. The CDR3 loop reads CASSQDRGTYEQYF. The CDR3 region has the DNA TGCGCCAGCAGCCAAGATCGGGGGACCTACGAGCAGTACTTC.

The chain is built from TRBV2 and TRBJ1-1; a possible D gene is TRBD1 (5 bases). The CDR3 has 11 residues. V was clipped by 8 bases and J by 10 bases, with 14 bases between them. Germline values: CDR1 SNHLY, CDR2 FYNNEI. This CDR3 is CASGRTGGAFF. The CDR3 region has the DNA TGTGCCAGCGGAAGAACAGGTGGAGCTTTCTTT.

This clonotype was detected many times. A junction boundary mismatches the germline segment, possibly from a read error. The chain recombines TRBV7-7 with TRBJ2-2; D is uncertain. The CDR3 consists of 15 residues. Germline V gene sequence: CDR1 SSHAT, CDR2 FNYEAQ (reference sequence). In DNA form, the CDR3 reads TGTGCTAGCACCTCCCGGGCAGGGAACACCGGGGAGCTGTTTTTT. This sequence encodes CASTSRAGNTGELFF.

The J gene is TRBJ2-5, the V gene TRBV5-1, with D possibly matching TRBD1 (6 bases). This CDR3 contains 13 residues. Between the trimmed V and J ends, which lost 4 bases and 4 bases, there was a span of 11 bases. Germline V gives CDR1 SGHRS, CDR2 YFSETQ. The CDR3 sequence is CASSLTGPETQYF. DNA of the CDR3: TGCGCCAGCAGCCTGACAGGACCAGAGACCCAGTACTTC.

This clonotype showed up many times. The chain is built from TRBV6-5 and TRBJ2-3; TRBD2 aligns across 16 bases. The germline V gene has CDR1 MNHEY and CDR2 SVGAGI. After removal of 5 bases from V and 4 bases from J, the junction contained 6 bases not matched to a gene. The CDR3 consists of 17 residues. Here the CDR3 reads CASSQPGLAGGPDTQYF. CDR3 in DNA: TGTGCCAGCAGTCAACCGGGACTAGCGGGAGGGCCAGATACGCAGTATTTT.

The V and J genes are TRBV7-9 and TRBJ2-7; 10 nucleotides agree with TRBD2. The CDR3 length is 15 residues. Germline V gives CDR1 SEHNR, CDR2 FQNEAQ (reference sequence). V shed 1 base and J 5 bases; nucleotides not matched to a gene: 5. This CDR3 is CASSLVGTSVDEQYF. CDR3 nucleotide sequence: TGTGCCAGCAGCTTAGTGGGGACTAGCGTGGACGAGCAGTACTTC.

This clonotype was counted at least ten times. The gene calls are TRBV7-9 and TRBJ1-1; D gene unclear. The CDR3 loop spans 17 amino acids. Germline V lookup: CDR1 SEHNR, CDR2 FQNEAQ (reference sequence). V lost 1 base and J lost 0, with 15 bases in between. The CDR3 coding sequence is TGTGCCAGCAGCTTAGGCTCGACCTCAGCGTTGAACACTGAAGCTTTCTTT. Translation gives CASSLGSTSALNTEAFF.

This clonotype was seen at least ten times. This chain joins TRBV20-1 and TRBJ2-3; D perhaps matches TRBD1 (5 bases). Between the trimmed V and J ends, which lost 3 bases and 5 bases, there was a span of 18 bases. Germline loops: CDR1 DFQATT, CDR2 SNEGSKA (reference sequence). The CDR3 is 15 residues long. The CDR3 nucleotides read TGCAGTGCTAGGGAGACGGGTAGAAGGGGAGATACGCAGTATTTT. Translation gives CSARETGRRGDTQYF.

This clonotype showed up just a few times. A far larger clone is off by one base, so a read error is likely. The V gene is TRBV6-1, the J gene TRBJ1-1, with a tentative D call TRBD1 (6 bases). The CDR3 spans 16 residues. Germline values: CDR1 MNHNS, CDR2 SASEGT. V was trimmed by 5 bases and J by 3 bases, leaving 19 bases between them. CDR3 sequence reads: CASSHSHRDPHTEAFF. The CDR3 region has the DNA TGTGCCAGCAGTCACTCCCACAGGGACCCCCACACTGAAGCTTTCTTT.

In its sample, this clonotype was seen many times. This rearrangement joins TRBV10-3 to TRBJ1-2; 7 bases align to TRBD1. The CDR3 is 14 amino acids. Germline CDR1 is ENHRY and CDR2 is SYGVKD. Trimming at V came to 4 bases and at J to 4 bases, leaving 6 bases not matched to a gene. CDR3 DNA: TGTGCCATCAGTGTTGGGACAGAGCTCTATGGCTACACCTTC. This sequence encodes CAISVGTELYGYTF.

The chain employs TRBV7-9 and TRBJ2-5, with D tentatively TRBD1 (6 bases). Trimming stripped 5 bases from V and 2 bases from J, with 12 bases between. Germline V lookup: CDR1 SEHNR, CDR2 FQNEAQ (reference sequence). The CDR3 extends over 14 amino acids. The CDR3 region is CASSPGAAQETQYF. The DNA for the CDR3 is TGTGCCAGCAGCCCAGGGGCCGCTCAAGAGACCCAGTACTTC.

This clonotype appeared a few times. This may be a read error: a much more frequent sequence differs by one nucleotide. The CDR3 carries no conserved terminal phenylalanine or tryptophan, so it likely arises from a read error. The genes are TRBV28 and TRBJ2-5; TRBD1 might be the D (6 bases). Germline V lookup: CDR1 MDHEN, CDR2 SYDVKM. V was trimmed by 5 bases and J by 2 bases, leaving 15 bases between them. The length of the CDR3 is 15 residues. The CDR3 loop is CASSRPAGTQETQYL. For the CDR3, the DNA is TGTGCCAGCAGTCGGCCTGCCGGGACACAAGAGACCCAGTACCTC.

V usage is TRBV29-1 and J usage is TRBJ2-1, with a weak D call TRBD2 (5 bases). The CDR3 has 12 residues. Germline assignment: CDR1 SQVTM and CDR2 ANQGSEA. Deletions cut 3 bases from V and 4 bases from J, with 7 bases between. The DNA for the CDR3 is TGCAGCGTTGACGAGGGTTACAATGAGCAGTTCTTC. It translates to CSVDEGYNEQFF.

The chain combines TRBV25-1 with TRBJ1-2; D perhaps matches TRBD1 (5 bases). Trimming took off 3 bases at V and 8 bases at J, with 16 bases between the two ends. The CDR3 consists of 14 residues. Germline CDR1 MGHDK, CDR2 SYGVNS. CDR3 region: CASSEPGPPRGYTF. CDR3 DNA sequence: TGTGCCAGCAGTGAGCCGGGGCCGCCGCGGGGCTACACCTTC.

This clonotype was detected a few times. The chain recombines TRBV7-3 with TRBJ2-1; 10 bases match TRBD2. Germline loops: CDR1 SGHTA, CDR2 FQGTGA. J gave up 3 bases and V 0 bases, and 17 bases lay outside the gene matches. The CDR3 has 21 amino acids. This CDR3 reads CASSLTGRETSGTRDYNEQFF. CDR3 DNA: TGTGCCAGCAGCTTAACCGGAAGGGAAACTAGCGGGACGAGAGACTACAATGAGCAGTTCTTC.

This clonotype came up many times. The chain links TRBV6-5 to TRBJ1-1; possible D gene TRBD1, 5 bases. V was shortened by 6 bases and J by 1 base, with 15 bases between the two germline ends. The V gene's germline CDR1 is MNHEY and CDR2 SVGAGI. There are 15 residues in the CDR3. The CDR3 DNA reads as TGTGCCAGCAGGCCGGCCCAGGGTTCGAACACTGAAGCTTTCTTT. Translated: CASRPAQGSNTEAFF.

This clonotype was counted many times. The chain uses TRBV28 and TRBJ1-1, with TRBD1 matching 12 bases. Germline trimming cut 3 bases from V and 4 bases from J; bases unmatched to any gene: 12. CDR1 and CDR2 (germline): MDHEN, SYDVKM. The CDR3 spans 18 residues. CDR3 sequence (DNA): TGTGCCAGCAGTTTGGCCGGGACAGGGGGCGCCCGGATCACTGAAGCTTTCTTT. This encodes CASSLAGTGGARITEAFF. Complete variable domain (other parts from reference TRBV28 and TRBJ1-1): DVKVTQSSRYLVKRTGEKVFLECVQDMDHENMFWYRQDPGLGLRLIYFSYDVKMKEKGDIPEGYSVSREKKERFSLILESASTNQTSMYLCASSLAGTGGARITEAFFGQGTRLTVV.